The 18 T cell receptor beta chains below come from one sample, sequenced in a study of T cells after yellow fever vaccination. In TCRdb, the 5' RACE reads were re-called with MiXCR into one record per CDR3 protein. The sample lists nearly 350,000 distinct CDR3 sequences, roughly 8.4% occurring once. The sequencing here drew on PBMCs, taken about 41 days after the first yellow fever vaccination. Every receptor here comes from a man aged 18 to 35 who received the YFV17D yellow fever vaccine.

The chain carries TRBV19 and TRBJ2-1, with D possibly TRBD1 on 6 matching bases. CDR1 and CDR2 (germline): LNHDA, SQIVND (reference sequence). The germline V and J ends were trimmed by 6 bases and 7 bases, with 16 bases remaining between them. This CDR3 has 14 residues. CDR3 in amino acids: CASRTLAGENEQFF. In DNA form, the CDR3 reads TGTGCCAGTAGGACGCTAGCAGGGGAGAATGAGCAGTTCTTC.

The sample holds a few counts of this clonotype. The chain combines TRBV20-1 with TRBJ2-2; D remains unclear. V lost 3 bases to trimming and J lost 6 bases, with 11 bases between them. Germline-derived CDR1 and CDR2 are DFQATT and SNEGSKA (reference sequence). The CDR3 has 13 residues. CDR3 DNA: TGCAGTGCTAGGGATGGTGGGGCCGGGGAGCTGTTTTTT. Amino acid sequence: CSARDGGAGELFF.

This clonotype was counted at least ten times. The chain recombines TRBV7-2 with TRBJ1-2; possible D gene TRBD1, 5 bases. CDR3 length: 14 residues. Germline V gene data show CDR1 as SGHTA and CDR2 as FQGNSA. V was cut by 3 bases and J by 2 bases, with 10 bases left in between. CDR3 bases: TGTGCCAGCAGCTTTGACAGAGGAAACTATGGCTACACCTTC. Translated, it gives CASSFDRGNYGYTF.

This clonotype was found many times. The chain uses TRBV7-2 and TRBJ2-7; 8 positions agree with TRBD1. This CDR3 has 14 amino acids. Per the germline V gene, CDR1 is SGHTA and CDR2 is FQGNSA. With 5 bases clipped from V and 2 bases from J, the junction kept 5 bases outside the gene matches. The CDR3 DNA is TGTGCCAGCAGCCGGACAGGGACCCCCTACGAGCAGTACTTC. This gives the protein CASSRTGTPYEQYF.

This clonotype was seen more than once but under ten times. V is TRBV6-5 and J is TRBJ2-3; D uncertain. V was shortened by 2 bases and J by 1 base, with 10 bases between the two germline ends. This CDR3 contains 15 residues. Per germline, CDR1 MNHEY and CDR2 SVGAGI. For the CDR3, the DNA is TGTGCCAGCAGTTACCGTTCGTGGGGCACAGATACGCAGTATTTT. This codes for CASSYRSWGTDTQYF.

The J gene is TRBJ1-6, the V gene TRBV7-2; no definite D call. Germline CDR1 SGHTA, CDR2 FQGNSA. The CDR3 covers 14 residues. V was cut by 6 bases and J by 5 bases, with 11 bases left in between. CDR3 amino acids: CASRFGGNNSPLHF. The CDR3 nucleotides are TGTGCCAGCAGGTTTGGCGGGAATAATTCACCCCTCCACTTT. Drawing the rest from reference TRBV7-2 and TRBJ1-6, the complete variable domain is GAGVSQSPSNKVTEKGKDVELRCDPISGHTALYWYRQSLGQGLEFLIYFQGNSAPDKSGLPSDRFSAERTGGSVSTLTIQRTQQEDSAVYLCASRFGGNNSPLHFGNGTRLTVT.

This clonotype was seen a handful of times. This chain joins TRBV7-3 and TRBJ2-3; D may be TRBD1 or TRBD2 (5 bases each). Deletions cut 1 base from V and 0 bases from J, with 8 bases between. Germline V gene sequence: CDR1 SGHTA, CDR2 FQGTGA. The CDR3 has 15 amino acids. DNA for the CDR3: TGTGCCAGCAGCTTAATCGGGGCGAGCACAGATACGCAGTATTTT. Translated: CASSLIGASTDTQYF.

The chain has TRBV7-9 and TRBJ2-7; D unresolved. The ends were cut back, 6 bases at V and 7 bases at J, with 13 bases in the middle. CDR1 is SEHNR, CDR2 FQNEAQ, per germline (reference sequence). The CDR3 has 12 amino acids. The CDR3 loop reads CASRANLWEQYF. CDR3 in DNA: TGTGCCAGCAGGGCCAACCTCTGGGAGCAGTACTTC.

This clonotype was detected many times. V gene TRBV20-1 combines with J gene TRBJ2-1; D perhaps matches TRBD2 (6 bases). V was clipped by 0 bases and J by 4 bases, with 16 bases between them. The germline V gene encodes CDR1 DFQATT and CDR2 SNEGSKA (reference sequence). The CDR3 runs to 16 residues. The CDR3 loop reads CSARDYKRATYNEQFF. As DNA, the CDR3 is TGCAGTGCTAGAGATTATAAGCGGGCTACTTACAATGAGCAGTTCTTC.

J is TRBJ1-2 and V is TRBV4-1, with D possibly matching TRBD1 (5 bases). This CDR3 comprises 16 residues. The V end lost 4 bases, the J end lost 7 bases, and 22 bases lay between the germline ends. Germline V gene data show CDR1 as MGHRA and CDR2 as YSYEKL. The CDR3 loop is CASSPGAGGVFGGYTF. CDR3 DNA: TGCGCCAGCAGCCCAGGCGCTGGAGGGGTTTTTGGTGGCTACACCTTC.

The chain uses TRBV9 and TRBJ2-1; D is uncertain. The germline V gene has CDR1 SGDLS and CDR2 YYNGEE. Trimming cost V 4 bases and J 8 bases, with 10 bases left between them. The CDR3 covers 12 residues. Written as DNA, the CDR3 is TGTGCCAGCAGCATCCGTCGCGATGAGCAGTTCTTC. The encoded protein is CASSIRRDEQFF.

The chain couples TRBV7-2 to TRBJ2-6, with TRBD2 as a possible D gene (7 bases). CDR1 is SGHTA and CDR2 is FQGNSA in the germline V gene. V was shortened by 4 bases and J by 1 base, with 14 bases between the two germline ends. The CDR3 runs to 17 residues. The CDR3 reads CASSSWGGRSGANVLTF. The CDR3 DNA is TGTGCCAGCAGCTCATGGGGGGGGCGTTCTGGGGCCAACGTCCTGACTTTC.

This clonotype was seen a handful of times. The chain is built from TRBV5-1 and TRBJ2-2; a possible D gene is TRBD1 (5 bases). The germline gives CDR1 SGHRS, CDR2 YFSETQ. V was shortened by 4 bases and J by 2 bases, with 15 bases between the two germline ends. The CDR3 runs to 16 residues. This CDR3 reads CASSLVGATNTGELFF. In DNA form, the CDR3 reads TGCGCCAGCAGCCTAGTTGGGGCAACCAACACCGGGGAGCTGTTTTTT.

This clonotype occurred a few times. The genes are TRBV20-1 and TRBJ2-1, with D perhaps TRBD1 (6 bases). With 0 bases removed from V and 7 bases from J, the gap between germline ends came to 10 bases. Germline V lookup: CDR1 DFQATT, CDR2 SNEGSKA (reference sequence). The CDR3 is made up of 13 amino acids. The CDR3 DNA sequence: TGCAGTGCTAGAGAGGATAGGGGGAATGAGCAGTTCTTC. It translates to CSAREDRGNEQFF.

A few counts support this clonotype. This sequence joins TRBV7-9 and TRBJ2-5; perhaps TRBD1 as D (5 bases). Trimming took 5 bases from V and 7 from J, leaving 14 bases between them. CDR1 is SEHNR, CDR2 FQNEAQ, per germline (reference sequence). The CDR3 length is 13 residues. CDR3 in DNA: TGTGCCAGCAGCCTAACGACAGATGGGACCCAGTACTTC. This gives the protein CASSLTTDGTQYF.

This clonotype was seen only a few times. This sequence joins TRBV5-1 and TRBJ2-5, with D unresolved. The ends were cut back, 0 bases at V and 1 base at J, with 7 bases in the middle. The CDR3 consists of 14 residues. CDR1 SGHRS and CDR2 YFSETQ come from the germline V gene. CDR3 sequence: CASSLEAVQETQYF. The DNA for the CDR3 is TGCGCCAGCAGCTTGGAGGCTGTCCAAGAGACCCAGTACTTC.

This chain joins TRBV6-1 and TRBJ1-2; D might be TRBD1 (6 bases). This CDR3 region has 16 residues. V lost 6 bases and J lost 2, with 19 bases in between. CDR1 and CDR2 from the germline V gene are MNHNS and SASEGT. CDR3 sequence reads: CASSSYDGQSNYGYTF. The CDR3, as DNA: TGTGCCAGCAGCTCCTACGACGGACAGTCGAACTATGGCTACACCTTC.

In this sample, this clonotype turned up many times. The chain links TRBV12-3 or TRBV12-4 to TRBJ1-2, with D tentatively TRBD1 (6 bases). The CDR3 runs to 14 residues. V was shortened by 3 bases and J by 5 bases, with 13 bases between the two germline ends. CDR3 nucleotide sequence: TGTGCCAGCAGTTTCACAGGGACCAGTTATGGCTACACCTTC. Its protein is CASSFTGTSYGYTF.